This T cell receptor beta chain is drawn from a study of a mutant IDH1 vaccine in newly diagnosed glioma. About the study: Patients arrived already treated with radiotherapy, temozolomide, or both, most having had both.

There are 17 residues in the CDR3. V trimming: 0 bases; J trimming: 0 bases; junction bases outside the gene matches: 8. The V gene's germline CDR1 is MGHRA and CDR2 YSYEKL. The data were produced by immunoSEQ multiplex PCR, yet TCRdb's version contains in-frame clones alone and is incomplete. In the table there are about 88,000 clones, 82% of which are singletons. Time point in this sample: baseline, week 1 (first vaccination visit). As for treatment: pre-vaccination baseline after standard-of-care therapy. Every donor had a new WHO grade 3 or 4 astrocytoma that was IDH1-mutant, with loss of nuclear ATRX.

The chain is built from TRBV4-1 and TRBJ2-7, with 7 bases that match TRBD2. The source of this sequence is a man aged 35-49 years with glioma. Some clones in this sample may be carry-over from other donors' samples. The sample here was PBMCs, taken from a glioma patient treated with radiotherapy, temozolomide or both. The CDR3 nucleotides read TGCGCCAGCAGCCAAGAAAAGCTAGCGGAGGACTCCTACGAGCAGTACTTC. Amino acids: CASSQEKLAEDSYEQYF.